This T cell receptor beta chain was identified during a study of T cells expressing NK-cell markers. TCRdb processed the 5' RACE reads again and assigns one entry to each CDR3 protein, with no DNA. Its table lists 200,000 to 300,000 distinct CDR3 sequences. The CDR3 sequence is 16 residues long. Germline V gene data show CDR1 as SGHTA and CDR2 as FQGNSA. The sequenced sample consisted of blood T cells: a sorted CD56 or NKG2C T cell subset, CD4+ or CD8+ T cells, or bulk PBMC T cells (not recorded which). This chain connects TRBV7-2 to TRBJ2-1; TCRdb designates TRBD2, a call that cannot be tested without DNA. The TCR was taken from a man aged 18-30 years in good health. CDR3: CASSLNLREGNNEQFF.